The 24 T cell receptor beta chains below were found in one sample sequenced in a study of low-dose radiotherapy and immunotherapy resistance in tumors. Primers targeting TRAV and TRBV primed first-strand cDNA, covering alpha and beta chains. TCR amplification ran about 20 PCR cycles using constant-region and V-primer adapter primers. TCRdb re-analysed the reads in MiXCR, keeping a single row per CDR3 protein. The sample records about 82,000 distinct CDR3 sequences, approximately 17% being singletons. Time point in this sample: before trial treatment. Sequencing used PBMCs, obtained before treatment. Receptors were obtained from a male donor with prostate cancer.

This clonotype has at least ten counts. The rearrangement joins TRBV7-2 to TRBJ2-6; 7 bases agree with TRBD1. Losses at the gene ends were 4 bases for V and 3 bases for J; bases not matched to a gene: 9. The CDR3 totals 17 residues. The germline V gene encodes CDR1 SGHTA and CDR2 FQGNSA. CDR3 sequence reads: CASSSGRGNYGANVLTF. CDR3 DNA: TGTGCCAGCAGCTCTGGCAGGGGGAATTATGGGGCCAACGTCCTGACTTTC.

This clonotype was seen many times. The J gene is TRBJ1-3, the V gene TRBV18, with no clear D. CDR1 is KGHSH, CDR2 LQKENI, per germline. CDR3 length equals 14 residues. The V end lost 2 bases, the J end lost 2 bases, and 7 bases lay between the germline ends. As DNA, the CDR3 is TGTGCCAGCTCACCAATACAGACTGGAAACACCATATATTTT. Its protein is CASSPIQTGNTIYF.

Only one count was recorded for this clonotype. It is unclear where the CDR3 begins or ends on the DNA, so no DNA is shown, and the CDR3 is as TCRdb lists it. CDR3 sequence reads: CSARDDHAAGTGELFFF. The rearrangement links TRBV20-1 to TRBJ2-2; the table names TRBD1, a call not compared with the DNA. Including both end residues, the CDR3 is 17 amino acids long. Looked up from germline, CDR1 is DFQATT and CDR2 is SNEGSKA (reference sequence).

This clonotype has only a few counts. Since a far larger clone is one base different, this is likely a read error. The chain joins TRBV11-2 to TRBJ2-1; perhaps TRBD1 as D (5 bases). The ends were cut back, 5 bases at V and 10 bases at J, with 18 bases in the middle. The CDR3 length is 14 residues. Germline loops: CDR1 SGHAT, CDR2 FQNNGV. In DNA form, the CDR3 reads TGTGCCAGCAGCCCATCTGGACAAGCCAACGAGCAGTTCTTC. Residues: CASSPSGQANEQFF.

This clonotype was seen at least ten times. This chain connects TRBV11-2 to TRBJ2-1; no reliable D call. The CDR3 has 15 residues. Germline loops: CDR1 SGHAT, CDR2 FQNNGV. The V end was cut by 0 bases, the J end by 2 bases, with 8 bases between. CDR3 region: CASSLEHSTYNEQFF. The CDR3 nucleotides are TGTGCCAGCAGCTTAGAACACTCTACCTACAATGAGCAGTTCTTC.

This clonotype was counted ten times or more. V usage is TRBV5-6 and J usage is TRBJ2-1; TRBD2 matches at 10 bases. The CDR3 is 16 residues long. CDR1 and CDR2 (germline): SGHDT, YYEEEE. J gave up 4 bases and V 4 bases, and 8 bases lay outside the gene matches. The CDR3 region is CASSSPGLAFYNEQFF. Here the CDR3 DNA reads TGTGCCAGCAGCAGTCCGGGACTAGCGTTTTACAATGAGCAGTTCTTC.

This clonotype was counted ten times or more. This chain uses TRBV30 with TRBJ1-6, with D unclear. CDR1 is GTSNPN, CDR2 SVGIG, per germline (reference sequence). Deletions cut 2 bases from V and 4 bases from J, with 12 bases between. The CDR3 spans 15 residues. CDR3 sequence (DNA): TGTGCCTGGAGTCGTGGTCGGCGTTATAATTCACCCCTCCACTTT. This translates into CAWSRGRRYNSPLHF. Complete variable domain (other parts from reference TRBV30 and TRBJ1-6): SQTIHQWPATLVQPVGSPLSLECTVEGTSNPNLYWYRQAAGRGLQLLFYSVGIGQISSEVPQNLSASRPQDRQFILSSKKLLLSDSGFYLCAWSRGRRYNSPLHFGNGTRLTVT.

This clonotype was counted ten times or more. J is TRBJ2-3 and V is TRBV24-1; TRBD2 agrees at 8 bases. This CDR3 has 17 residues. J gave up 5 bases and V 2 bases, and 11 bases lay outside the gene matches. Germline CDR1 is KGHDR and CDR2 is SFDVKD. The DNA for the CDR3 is TGTGCCACCAGTGATTCTGTCGGGGGGGCCTTTGGAGATACGCAGTATTTT. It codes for CATSDSVGGAFGDTQYF.

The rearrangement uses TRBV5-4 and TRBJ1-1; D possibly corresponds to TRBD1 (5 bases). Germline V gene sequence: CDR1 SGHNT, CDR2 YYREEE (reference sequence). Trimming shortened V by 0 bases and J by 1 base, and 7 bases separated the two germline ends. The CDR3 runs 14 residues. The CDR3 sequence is CASSLATGNTEAFF. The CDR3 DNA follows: TGTGCCAGCAGCTTGGCCACAGGGAACACTGAAGCTTTCTTT.

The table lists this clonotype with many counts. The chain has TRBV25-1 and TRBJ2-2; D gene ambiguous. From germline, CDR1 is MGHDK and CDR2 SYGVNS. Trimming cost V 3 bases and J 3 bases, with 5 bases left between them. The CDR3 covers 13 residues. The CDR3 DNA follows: TGTGCCAGCAGTGAGGCTTACACCGGGGAGCTGTTTTTT. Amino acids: CASSEAYTGELFF.

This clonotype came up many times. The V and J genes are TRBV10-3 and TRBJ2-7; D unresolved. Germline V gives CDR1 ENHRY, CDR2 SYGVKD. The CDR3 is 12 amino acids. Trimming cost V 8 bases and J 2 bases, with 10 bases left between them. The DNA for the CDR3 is TGTGCCATCTCATCGCCGGCCTACGAGCAGTACTTC. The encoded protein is CAISSPAYEQYF.

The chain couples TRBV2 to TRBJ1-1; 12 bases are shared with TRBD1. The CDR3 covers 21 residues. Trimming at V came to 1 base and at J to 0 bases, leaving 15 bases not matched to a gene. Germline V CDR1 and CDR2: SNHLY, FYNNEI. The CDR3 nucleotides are TGTGCCAGCAGTGAAGAGGGGGGACAGGGGGCGGGCGGGTCGATGAACACTGAAGCTTTCTTT. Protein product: CASSEEGGQGAGGSMNTEAFF. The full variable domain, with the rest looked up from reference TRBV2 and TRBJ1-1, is EPEVTQTPSHQVTQMGQEVILRCVPISNHLYFYWYRQILGQKVEFLVSFYNNEISEKSEIFDDQFSVERPDGSNFTLKIRSTKLEDSAMYFCASSEEGGQGAGGSMNTEAFFGQGTRLTVV.

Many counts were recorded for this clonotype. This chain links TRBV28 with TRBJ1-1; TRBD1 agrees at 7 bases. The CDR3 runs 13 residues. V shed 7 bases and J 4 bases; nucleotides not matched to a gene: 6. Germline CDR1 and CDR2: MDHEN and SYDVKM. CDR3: CASTGTDGTEAFF. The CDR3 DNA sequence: TGTGCCAGCACGGGGACAGACGGCACTGAAGCTTTCTTT.

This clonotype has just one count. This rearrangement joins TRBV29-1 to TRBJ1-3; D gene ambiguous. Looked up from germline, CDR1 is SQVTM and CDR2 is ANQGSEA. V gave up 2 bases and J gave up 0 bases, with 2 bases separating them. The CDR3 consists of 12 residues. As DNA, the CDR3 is TGCAGCGTTGAATTCTCTGGAAACACCATATATTTT. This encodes CSVEFSGNTIYF.

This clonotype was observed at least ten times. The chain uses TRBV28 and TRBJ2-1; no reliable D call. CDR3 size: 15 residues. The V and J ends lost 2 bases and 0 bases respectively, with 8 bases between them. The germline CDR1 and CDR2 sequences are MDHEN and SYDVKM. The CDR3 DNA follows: TGTGCCAGCAGTTTAGGGCACCCCTCCTACAATGAGCAGTTCTTC. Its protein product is CASSLGHPSYNEQFF. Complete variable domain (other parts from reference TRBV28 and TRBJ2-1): DVKVTQSSRYLVKRTGEKVFLECVQDMDHENMFWYRQDPGLGLRLIYFSYDVKMKEKGDIPEGYSVSREKKERFSLILESASTNQTSMYLCASSLGHPSYNEQFFGPGTRLTVL.

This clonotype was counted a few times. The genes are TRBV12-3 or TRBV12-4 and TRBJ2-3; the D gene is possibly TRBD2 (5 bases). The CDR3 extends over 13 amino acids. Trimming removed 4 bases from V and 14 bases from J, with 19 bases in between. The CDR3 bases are TGTGCCAGCAGTTGGGATAGTCCGAGGGCGTTGTATTTT. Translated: CASSWDSPRALYF.

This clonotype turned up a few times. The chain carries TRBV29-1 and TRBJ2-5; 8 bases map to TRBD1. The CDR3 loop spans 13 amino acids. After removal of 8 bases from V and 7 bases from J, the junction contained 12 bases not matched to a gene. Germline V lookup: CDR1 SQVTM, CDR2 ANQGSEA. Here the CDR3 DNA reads TGCAGCCTCAGGGGGCAGCTTGACGGGACCCAGTACTTC. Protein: CSLRGQLDGTQYF.

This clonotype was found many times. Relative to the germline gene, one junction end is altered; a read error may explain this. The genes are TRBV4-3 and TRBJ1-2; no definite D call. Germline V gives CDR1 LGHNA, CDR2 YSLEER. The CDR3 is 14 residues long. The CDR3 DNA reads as TGCGCCAGCAGCCAAGGCCAGAAATCCTATGGCTACACCTTT. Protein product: CASSQGQKSYGYTF.

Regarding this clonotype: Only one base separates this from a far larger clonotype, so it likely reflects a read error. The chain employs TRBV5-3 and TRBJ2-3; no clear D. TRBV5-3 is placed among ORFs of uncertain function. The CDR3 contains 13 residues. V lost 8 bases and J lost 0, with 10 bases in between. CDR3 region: CASSPDSTDTQYF. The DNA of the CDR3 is TGTGCCAGCAGTCCAGACAGCACAGATACGCAGTATTTT.

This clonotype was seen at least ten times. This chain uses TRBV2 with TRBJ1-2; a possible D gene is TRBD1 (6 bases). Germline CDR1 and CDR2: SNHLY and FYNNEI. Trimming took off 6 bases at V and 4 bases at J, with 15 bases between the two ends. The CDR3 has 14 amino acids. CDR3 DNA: TGTGCCAGCAGAGAGGGGGGGAGTATCTATGGCTACACCTTC. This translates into CASREGGSIYGYTF.

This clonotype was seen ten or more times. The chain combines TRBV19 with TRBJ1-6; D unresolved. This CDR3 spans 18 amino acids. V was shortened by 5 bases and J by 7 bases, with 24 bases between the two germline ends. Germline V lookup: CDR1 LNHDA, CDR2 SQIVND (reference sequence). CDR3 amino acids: CASSRSGPSGSENSPLHF. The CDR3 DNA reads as TGTGCCAGTAGTCGAAGCGGACCGTCCGGGAGCGAAAATTCACCCCTCCACTTT.

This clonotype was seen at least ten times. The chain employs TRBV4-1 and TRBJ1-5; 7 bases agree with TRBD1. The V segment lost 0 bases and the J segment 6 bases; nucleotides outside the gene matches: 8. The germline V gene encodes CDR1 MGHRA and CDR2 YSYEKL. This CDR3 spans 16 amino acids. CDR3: CASSQDLVGGAQPQHF. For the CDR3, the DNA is TGCGCCAGCAGCCAAGATTTGGTAGGGGGCGCTCAGCCCCAGCATTTT.

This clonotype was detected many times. The CDR3 DNA reads as TGTGCCAGCAGTTTAAGGTTGGTGGCCACCGCCGCCGGGGAGCTGTTTTTT. This codes for CASSLRLVATAAGELFF. The chain employs TRBV27 and TRBJ2-2, with unresolved D. The germline V gene has CDR1 MNHEY and CDR2 SMNVEV (reference sequence). The length of the CDR3 is 17 residues. The germline V and J ends were trimmed by 2 bases and 6 bases, with 19 bases remaining between them.

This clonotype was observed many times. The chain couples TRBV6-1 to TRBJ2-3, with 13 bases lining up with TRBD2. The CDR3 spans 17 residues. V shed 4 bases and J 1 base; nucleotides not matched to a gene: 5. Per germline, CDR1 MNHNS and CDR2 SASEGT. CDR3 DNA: TGTGCCAGCAGTGTACTAGCGGGGGGGGGGGGCACAGATACGCAGTATTTT. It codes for CASSVLAGGGGTDTQYF.